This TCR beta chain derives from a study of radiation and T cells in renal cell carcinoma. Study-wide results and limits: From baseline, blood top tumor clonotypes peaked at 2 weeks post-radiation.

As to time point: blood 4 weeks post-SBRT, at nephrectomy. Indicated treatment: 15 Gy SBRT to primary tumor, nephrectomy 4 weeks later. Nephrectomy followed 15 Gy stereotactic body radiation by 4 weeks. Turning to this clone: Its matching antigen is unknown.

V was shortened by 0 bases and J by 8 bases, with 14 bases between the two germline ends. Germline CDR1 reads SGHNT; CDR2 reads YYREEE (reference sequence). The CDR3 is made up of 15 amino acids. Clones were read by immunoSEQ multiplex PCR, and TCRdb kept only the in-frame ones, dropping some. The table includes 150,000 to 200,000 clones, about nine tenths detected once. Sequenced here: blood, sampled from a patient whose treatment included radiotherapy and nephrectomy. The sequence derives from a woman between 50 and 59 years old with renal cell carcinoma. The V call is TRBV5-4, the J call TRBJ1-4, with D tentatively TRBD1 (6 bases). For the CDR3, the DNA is TGTGCCAGCAGCTTGGGGACAGCGGGTCGGGAAAAACTGTTTTTT. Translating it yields CASSLGTAGREKLFF.